The 15 T cell receptor beta chains below come from one sample, sequenced in a study of regulatory T cells in long-lasting Graves disease (dated by TCRdb to the early 2020s). Sample time point, as interpreted from the label and publication: persistent/refractory GD, antithyroid drugs over 5 years with positive TRAb. For both TCR sequencing and RNA sequencing, RNA was extracted from PBMCs using TRIzol. Libraries were constructed by multiplex PCR. The instrument was an Illumina HiSeq 4000. CDR3 regions were amplified by Arm-PCR with iRepertoire HTBI primers to construct TCR beta libraries. TCRdb itself trimmed the public reads at Q25 with fastp, ran MiXCR and retained productive beta chains. Rows with a matching CDR3 protein are joined into one entry that keeps the most common DNA and genes. The sample has 650,000 to 850,000 distinct CDR3 sequences on record, around 32% of them singletons. Jointly, the top ten make up about two fifths of the sample.

This specimen consisted of peripheral blood mononuclear cells (PBMCs), obtained when the disease was refractory, from a patient treated with antithyroid drugs. The receptors were gathered from a female donor with Graves disease.

As concerns this clonotype: With a much larger clone just one base away, this may be a read error. V gene TRBV12-3 or TRBV12-4 combines with J gene TRBJ2-7, with 8 bases fitting TRBD2. The CDR3 is 15 residues long. The CDR3 sequence is CASSYLGTSSYERYF. The DNA for the CDR3 is TGTGCCAGCAGTTACTTAGGGACTAGTTCCTACGAGCGGTACTTC.

The sample holds many counts of this clonotype. The chain couples TRBV28 to TRBJ1-1; 8 nucleotides match TRBD1. The CDR3 is made up of 15 amino acids. V lost 4 bases and J lost 2; bases outside the gene matches: 6. CDR1 MDHEN and CDR2 SYDVKM come from the germline V gene. CDR3 protein: CASSYRTGRNTEAFF. For the CDR3, the DNA is TGTGCCAGCAGTTATAGGACAGGGCGAAACACTGAAGCTTTCTTT.

V is TRBV20-1 and J is TRBJ2-2, with 7 bases identical to TRBD1. CDR3 length: 14 residues. CDR1 DFQATT and CDR2 SNEGSKA come from the germline V gene (reference sequence). V lost 6 bases, J lost 5 bases, and 9 bases stayed unmatched. CDR3 amino acids: CSAMRGRRTGELFF. The CDR3 DNA follows: TGCAGTGCGATGAGGGGGCGTCGGACCGGGGAGCTGTTTTTT.

This chain connects TRBV10-3 to TRBJ1-5, with 10 bases aligning to TRBD1. The CDR3 extends over 15 amino acids. After removal of 6 bases from V and 6 bases from J, the junction contained 8 bases not matched to a gene. Germline V gene lookup returns CDR1 ENHRY and CDR2 SYGVKD. CDR3 sequence: CAIRPDRGMGQPQHF. CDR3 in DNA: TGTGCCATCAGGCCGGACAGGGGGATGGGTCAGCCCCAGCATTTT.

CDR3: CSAKRPGQGGDYTF. The CDR3 nucleotides are TGCAGTGCTAAAAGACCGGGACAGGGGGGTGACTACACCTTC. V is TRBV20-1 and J is TRBJ1-2, with 11 positions matching TRBD1. The CDR3 runs 14 residues. Germline CDR1 reads DFQATT; CDR2 reads SNEGSKA (reference sequence). After removal of 4 bases from V and 10 bases from J, the junction contained 11 bases not matched to a gene.

This chain uses TRBV6-1 with TRBJ1-2; 9 positions match TRBD1. The CDR3 is made up of 14 amino acids. The V gene end was trimmed by 6 bases and the J gene end by 8 bases; junction bases not matched to a gene: 10. The germline V gene encodes CDR1 MNHNS and CDR2 SASEGT. The CDR3 reads CASSEDRGNKGYTF. DNA of the CDR3: TGTGCCAGCAGCGAGGACAGGGGTAATAAGGGCTACACCTTC.

This clonotype was seen at least ten times. The gene calls are TRBV28 and TRBJ1-5; 10 nucleotides match TRBD1. The V gene's germline CDR1 is MDHEN and CDR2 SYDVKM. Losses at the gene ends were 6 bases for V and 0 bases for J; bases not matched to a gene: 8. The CDR3 has 17 residues. CDR3: CASRSGQGRYSNQPQHF. The CDR3 DNA reads TGTGCCAGCAGATCGGGACAGGGGCGCTATAGCAATCAGCCCCAGCATTTT.

This chain links TRBV4-1 with TRBJ2-5; 7 nucleotides match TRBD2. J lost 2 bases, V lost 1 base, and 10 bases had no gene match. Germline values: CDR1 MGHRA, CDR2 YSYEKL. This CDR3 region has 17 residues. CDR3 protein: CASSQAPAGALQETQYF. CDR3 nucleotide sequence: TGCGCCAGCAGCCAAGCCCCCGCGGGAGCCTTACAAGAGACCCAGTACTTC.

This clonotype was counted a few times. The gene calls are TRBV11-2 and TRBJ2-2; no firm D call. Germline CDR1 SGHAT, CDR2 FQNNGV. V was shortened by 1 base and J by 7 bases, with 7 bases between the two germline ends. The length of the CDR3 is 13 residues. The CDR3 here is CASSLVAIGELFF. CDR3 nucleotide sequence: TGTGCCAGCAGCTTAGTAGCAATCGGGGAGCTGTTTTTT.

The gene calls are TRBV5-1 and TRBJ1-2; D possibly corresponds to TRBD1 (5 bases). Trimming left V 3 bases short and J 3 bases short, with 15 bases between. The CDR3 contains 15 residues. Germline V gene sequence: CDR1 SGHRS, CDR2 YFSETQ. CDR3 nucleotide sequence: TGCGCCAGCAGCTCCCGTGTGGGGCGATACTATGGCTACACCTTC. As protein: CASSSRVGRYYGYTF.

This sequence joins TRBV29-1 and TRBJ1-5; TRBD1 might be the D (6 bases). From germline, CDR1 is SQVTM and CDR2 ANQGSEA. V was shortened by 8 bases and J by 0 bases, with 17 bases between the two germline ends. CDR3 size: 15 residues. The CDR3 DNA sequence: TGCAGCCCACGCTACAGGGCACATAGCAATCAGCCCCAGCATTTT. Protein: CSPRYRAHSNQPQHF.

This clonotype was detected ten times or more. The chain uses TRBV3-1 and TRBJ1-5; possible D gene TRBD1, 6 bases. Germline V gives CDR1 LGHDT, CDR2 YNNKEL (reference sequence). Deletions cut 0 bases from V and 7 bases from J, with 13 bases between. CDR3 length: 15 amino acids. The CDR3 here is CASSQDTGPRQPQHF. For the CDR3, the DNA is TGTGCCAGCAGCCAAGATACAGGGCCCAGGCAGCCCCAGCATTTT.

The sample holds a few counts of this clonotype. The rearrangement joins TRBV28 to TRBJ1-1; 8 bases are shared with TRBD1. Unmatched junction bases numbered 13, after V lost 6 bases and J lost 4 bases. The CDR3 sequence is 16 residues long. Germline V gene lookup returns CDR1 MDHEN and CDR2 SYDVKM. CDR3 in amino acids: CASSPPWGDRPTEAFF. The DNA of the CDR3 is TGTGCCAGCAGCCCTCCTTGGGGGGACAGGCCCACTGAAGCTTTCTTT.

The chain joins TRBV6-1 to TRBJ1-1, with 7 bases matching TRBD1. The CDR3 covers 14 residues. Germline V lookup: CDR1 MNHNS, CDR2 SASEGT. J lost 1 base, V lost 7 bases, and 6 bases had no gene match. The CDR3 loop reads CASNDWDRNTEAFF. The CDR3 DNA follows: TGTGCCAGCAACGACTGGGACAGGAACACTGAAGCTTTCTTT.

This clonotype was counted a few times. The chain combines TRBV27 with TRBJ1-5; 11 bases agree with TRBD1. This CDR3 has 15 residues. Germline lookup yields CDR1 MNHEY and CDR2 SMNVEV (reference sequence). V lost 6 bases, J lost 5 bases, and 6 bases stayed unmatched. For the CDR3, the DNA is TGTGCCAGCAGCCCGGGACAGGGGGTTGATCAGCCCCAGCATTTT. Translated: CASSPGQGVDQPQHF.